These 25 T cell receptor beta chains came from one sample sequenced in a study of post-analysis software for immune sequencing data. Overall study results and limits: A few TRBV segments (TRBV5-6, TRBV5-1 and TRBV20-1 among them) occurred more frequently in patients than in controls.

Presence of unique molecular identifiers characterized the TCR beta cDNA libraries. TCRdb independently ran MiXCR on the PCR reads; one entry per CDR3 protein. The data show about 800,000 distinct CDR3 sequences, less than 35% seen once. For these receptors, no antigen is known. Input material: blood. The receptor set was obtained from a girl aged 10-17 years with multiple sclerosis.

The V and J genes are TRBV4-1 and TRBJ1-2; D unresolved. The length of the CDR3 is 14 residues. The germline CDR1 and CDR2 sequences are MGHRA and YSYEKL. Trimming cost V 1 base and J 1 base, with 7 bases left between them. The CDR3 DNA follows: TGCGCCAGCAGCCAAGCTAAGGGTAACTATGGCTACACCTTC. Translated: CASSQAKGNYGYTF.

This sequence joins TRBV5-1 and TRBJ2-5; either TRBD1 or TRBD2 may fit D (5 bases each). The germline V and J ends were trimmed by 1 base and 4 bases, with 20 bases remaining between them. There are 17 residues in the CDR3. Germline CDR1 SGHRS, CDR2 YFSETQ. The chain's CDR3 is CASSLKWEQGRGETQYF. The CDR3 DNA sequence: TGCGCCAGCAGCTTGAAATGGGAGCAGGGCCGGGGAGAGACCCAGTACTTC.

J is TRBJ1-2 and V is TRBV20-1, with a weak D call TRBD1 (5 bases). Trimming stripped 5 bases from V and 3 bases from J, with 13 bases between. Per the germline V gene, CDR1 is DFQATT and CDR2 is SNEGSKA (reference sequence). This CDR3 contains 13 residues. In nucleotides, the CDR3 is TGCAGTGCTGGAATGACAGACTACTATGGCTACACCTTC. Translating it yields CSAGMTDYYGYTF.

This chain joins TRBV20-1 and TRBJ2-3; no clear D gene. Germline-derived CDR1 and CDR2 are DFQATT and SNEGSKA (reference sequence). The CDR3 has 17 amino acids. V was clipped by 3 bases and J by 5 bases, with 24 bases between them. CDR3 amino acids: CSASPLFGPLPGDTQYF. CDR3 sequence (DNA): TGCAGTGCTAGTCCTCTTTTTGGGCCCTTACCCGGAGATACGCAGTATTTT.

CDR3 sequence (DNA): TGTGCCACCAGCAATGATGGGGGGGCCTTCTACAATGAGCAGTTCTTC. Translated, it gives CATSNDGGAFYNEQFF. J is TRBJ2-1 and V is TRBV15, with D perhaps TRBD2 (7 bases). Trimming pared 4 bases from V and 3 bases from J, leaving 16 bases between. Germline CDR1 LNHNV, CDR2 YYDKDF (reference sequence). The length of the CDR3 is 16 residues.

This chain uses TRBV6-5 with TRBJ1-6; D is unresolved. CDR1 MNHEY and CDR2 SVGAGI come from the germline V gene. The CDR3 covers 15 residues. The germline V and J ends were trimmed by 0 bases and 9 bases, with 12 bases remaining between them. CDR3 DNA: TGTGCCAGCAGTTACTCGTCGGGAGTTCGTTCACCCCTCCACTTT. It translates to CASSYSSGVRSPLHF.

This clonotype showed up just a few times. This chain connects TRBV7-9 to TRBJ2-3; 7 positions match TRBD2. J was trimmed by 2 bases and V by 9 bases; bases with no gene match: 8. This CDR3 has 14 amino acids. Germline V gene data show CDR1 as SEHNR and CDR2 as FQNEAQ (reference sequence). CDR3 nucleotide sequence: TGTGCCAGTTATTACAGCGGGGTCACAGATACGCAGTATTTT. Protein product: CASYYSGVTDTQYF.

V usage is TRBV18 and J usage is TRBJ2-3; no clear D gene. The CDR3 totals 14 residues. Per germline, CDR1 KGHSH and CDR2 LQKENI. V lost 0 bases and J lost 5, with 9 bases in between. The CDR3, as DNA: TGTGCCAGCTCACCACCAGGGTCAGGAGATACGCAGTATTTT. It specifies CASSPPGSGDTQYF.

In its sample, this clonotype was seen a few times. This rearrangement joins TRBV24-1 to TRBJ2-6; D is ambiguous. The CDR3 is 17 amino acids. Deletions cut 4 bases from V and 0 bases from J, with 12 bases between. Germline V gene data show CDR1 as KGHDR and CDR2 as SFDVKD. DNA for the CDR3: TGTGCCACCAGTGACGATGGGTTGCGCTCTGGGGCCAACGTCCTGACTTTC. Translated, it gives CATSDDGLRSGANVLTF.

The rearrangement links TRBV20-1 to TRBJ2-1; a weak D match, TRBD2 (7 bases). The CDR3 length is 10 residues. CDR1 is DFQATT and CDR2 is SNEGSKA in the germline V gene (reference sequence). Trimming pared 7 bases from V and 9 bases from J, leaving 10 bases between. The CDR3 DNA reads as TGCAGTGTTAGGGGGGGTGAGCAGTTCTTC. This codes for CSVRGGEQFF.

This rearrangement joins TRBV6-5 to TRBJ1-4; TRBD1 is a possible D gene (5 bases). From germline, CDR1 is MNHEY and CDR2 SVGAGI. The CDR3 has 15 residues. The V and J ends lost 1 base and 7 bases respectively, with 13 bases between them. CDR3 region: CASSYFYPRGEKLFF. The CDR3 DNA reads as TGTGCCAGCAGTTACTTCTACCCAAGGGGTGAAAAACTGTTTTTT.

The CDR3 region has the DNA TGTGCCAGCAAACTCGTCGCGGGTCAAAATGAGCAGTTCTTC. It translates to CASKLVAGQNEQFF. The V call is TRBV6-4, the J call TRBJ2-1; D may be TRBD2 (5 bases). The CDR3 spans 14 residues. Trimming pared 7 bases from V and 7 bases from J, leaving 17 bases between. The germline V gene has CDR1 MRHNA and CDR2 SNTAGT.

The chain joins TRBV5-1 to TRBJ2-1; D is ambiguous. The V end lost 2 bases, the J end lost 8 bases, and 8 bases lay between the germline ends. Per the germline V gene, CDR1 is SGHRS and CDR2 is YFSETQ. This CDR3 is 12 amino acids long. CDR3 DNA sequence: TGCGCCAGCAGCTTTGGGAACCATGAGCAGTTCTTC. It translates to CASSFGNHEQFF.

A remark on this clonotype: This could be a read error, since a much larger clone is one nucleotide away. V and J are TRBV20-1 and TRBJ1-2; 7 nucleotides align to TRBD1. The CDR3 has 13 amino acids. Germline CDR1 DFQATT, CDR2 SNEGSKA (reference sequence). CDR3 sequence reads: CSAESGDSYGYSF. CDR3 coding DNA: TGCAGTGCCGAGTCGGGGGACAGCTATGGCTACTCCTTC.

The rearrangement joins TRBV7-9 to TRBJ2-7; D might be TRBD1 (5 bases). The CDR3 is made up of 11 amino acids. The germline V and J ends were trimmed by 11 bases and 3 bases, with 11 bases remaining between them. Germline V CDR1 and CDR2: SEHNR, FQNEAQ (reference sequence). The CDR3 here is CAQGGRYEQYF. The CDR3 DNA reads as TGTGCCCAGGGTGGACGCTACGAGCAGTACTTC.

V gene TRBV6-5 combines with J gene TRBJ1-1; D perhaps matches TRBD1 (6 bases). The V end was cut by 6 bases, the J end by 4 bases, with 15 bases between. The germline V gene encodes CDR1 MNHEY and CDR2 SVGAGI. The length of the CDR3 is 14 residues. The CDR3: CASRARGRSTEAFF. Written as DNA, the CDR3 is TGTGCCAGCAGGGCCCGGGGGCGCTCCACTGAAGCTTTCTTT.

The chain is built from TRBV5-1 and TRBJ2-1, with 11 bases matching TRBD1. CDR1 SGHRS and CDR2 YFSETQ come from the germline V gene. The J segment lost 8 bases and the V segment lost 4 bases, leaving 5 bases of the junction unmatched. CDR3 length equals 14 residues. The CDR3 DNA follows: TGCGCCAGCAGCAGGGACAGGGGGAAGTATGAGCAGTTCTTC. Residues: CASSRDRGKYEQFF.

V gene TRBV24-1 combines with J gene TRBJ2-5; 10 bases are shared with TRBD2. CDR3 length: 16 residues. V was pared by 4 bases and J by 2 bases, with 6 bases of the junction left unmatched. In germline, CDR1 is KGHDR, CDR2 SFDVKD. The CDR3 protein is CATSDPGTSAQETQYF. In nucleotides, the CDR3 is TGTGCCACCAGTGACCCCGGGACTAGCGCGCAAGAGACCCAGTACTTC.

This clonotype was seen more than once but under ten times. The chain has TRBV20-1 and TRBJ2-4, with D possibly TRBD1 on 7 matching bases. The germline V gene encodes CDR1 DFQATT and CDR2 SNEGSKA (reference sequence). V lost 2 bases, J lost 7 bases, and 12 bases lay in between. The CDR3 runs 13 residues. CDR3 sequence (DNA): TGCAGTGCTAGACAGGGGGGAAGGAACATTCAGTACTTC. Protein sequence: CSARQGGRNIQYF.

This clonotype was counted between two and nine times. This chain connects TRBV4-1 to TRBJ1-6; TRBD1 matches 7 bases. Germline-derived CDR1 and CDR2 are MGHRA and YSYEKL. V was pared by 4 bases and J by 5 bases, with 5 bases of the junction left unmatched. The CDR3 length is 15 residues. The CDR3 bases are TGCGCCAGCAGCCGGACAGGAGCTAATAATTCACCCCTCCACTTT. Translating gives CASSRTGANNSPLHF.

This clonotype came up many times. The J gene is TRBJ2-1, the V gene TRBV6-2 or TRBV6-3, with a weak D call TRBD2 (5 bases). This CDR3 spans 14 amino acids. Germline V CDR1 and CDR2: MNHEY, SVGEGT. V was trimmed by 1 base and J by 10 bases, leaving 14 bases between them. The chain's CDR3 is CASSYCGPGCEQFF. As DNA, the CDR3 is TGTGCCAGCAGTTACTGCGGGCCGGGGTGCGAGCAGTTCTTC.

V gene TRBV28 combines with J gene TRBJ2-7; 7 nucleotides agree with TRBD2. There are 15 residues in the CDR3. V lost 0 bases, J lost 6 bases, and 8 bases stayed unmatched. Germline V CDR1 and CDR2: MDHEN, SYDVKM. The CDR3 bases are TGTGCCAGCAGTTTATGGGCTAGCGGAAGCGGCGAGCAGTACTTC. Its translation: CASSLWASGSGEQYF. Together with reference TRBV28 and TRBJ2-7, the CDR3 gives the full variable domain: DVKVTQSSRYLVKRTGEKVFLECVQDMDHENMFWYRQDPGLGLRLIYFSYDVKMKEKGDIPEGYSVSREKKERFSLILESASTNQTSMYLCASSLWASGSGEQYFGPGTRLTVT.

This clonotype has only a few counts. This chain links TRBV5-5 with TRBJ2-5; 7 nucleotides agree with TRBD1. This CDR3 is built from 14 residues. The germline V gene has CDR1 SGHKS and CDR2 YYEKEE (reference sequence). The ends lost 6 bases at V and 5 bases at J; junction bases unmatched: 10. The CDR3 DNA follows: TGTGCCAGCACCGGGAACAGGGGTTGGGAGACCCAGTACTTC. This translates into CASTGNRGWETQYF. The variable domain in full, completed from reference TRBV5-5 and TRBJ2-5, reads DAGVTQSPTHLIKTRGQQVTLRCSPISGHKSVSWYQQVLGQGPQFIFQYYEKEERGRGNFPDRFSARQFPNYSSELNVNALLLGDSALYLCASTGNRGWETQYFGPGTRLLVL.

The chain is built from TRBV7-2 and TRBJ1-3, with 8 positions matching TRBD1. This CDR3 region has 14 residues. Germline assignment: CDR1 SGHTA and CDR2 FQGNSA. V was pared by 2 bases and J by 4 bases, with 1 base of the junction left unmatched. The CDR3 is CASSLRQGGNTIYF. In nucleotides, the CDR3 is TGTGCCAGCAGCTTAAGACAGGGGGGAAACACCATATATTTT.

About this clonotype: A clone one base away is much larger, so this may be a read error. The V and J genes are TRBV20-1 and TRBJ1-2; 7 nucleotides line up with TRBD1. From germline, CDR1 is DFQATT and CDR2 SNEGSKA (reference sequence). V lost 6 bases, J lost 3 bases, and 16 bases stayed unmatched. This CDR3 has 16 amino acids. For the CDR3, the DNA is TGCAGTGCCGACCGACGACAGGGTATTTATGACTATGGCTACACCTTC. Protein: CSADRRQGIYDYGYTF.